The entry below describes one TCR beta chain. Its antigen has not been determined. No clone much larger than this one lies a single base away; base qualities are absent. The sample originates from a study of T cell responses to AZD1222 COVID-19 vaccine (dated by TCRdb to the early 2020s). For context, the study as a whole: AZD1222 recipients whose second dose came at about 4 weeks and those whose second dose came at about 12 weeks were combined into one group, since spike-specific TCR depth and breadth did not differ between the two schedules. A total of 233 trial participants underwent TCR sequencing, of whom 200 to 220 received two doses of AZD1222 and some 26 received two doses of the MenACWY control vaccine. Trial participants were enrolled into age subgroups of 18-55, 56-69 and 70-plus years, which contained around 150, 29 and 61 TCR-sequenced participants, respectively. The investigation overall reported the following: After two AZD1222 doses, spike-specific TCR breadth and depth were significantly higher than at day 0 and than in MenACWY recipients. The vaccine-associated CD4 TCRs covered the entire spike protein, and the dominant responses fell in regions 160-218 and 743-854. Conclusions about previously exposed vaccinees were limited because only a handful of AZD1222 recipients were SARS-CoV-2 seropositive at baseline. Because no samples from the day 14 peak response were available, repertoires could be characterized only after the peak T cell response. The 56-69-year group was small, and its depth increase did not reach significance, likely because of low power. Most participants were white British and females outnumbered males, and the authors suggested that clonal diversity may have been underestimated. Nearly half of unique spike-specific TCRs reportedly recognized epitopes outside regions mutated in the B.1.351 and B.1.1.7 variants.

This specimen's time point label, interpreted: baseline before first vaccination. Samples from vaccinated people were obtained from the UK trials COV001 and COV002, which included a single-blind randomized controlled phase 2/3 trial of AZD1222 (ChAdOx1 nCoV-19) in healthy adults. For TCRbeta chain sequencing, PBMC samples from trial participants were taken at day 0 and at day 28 after the second dose. The CDR3 regions of human TCRbeta chains were analyzed by immunosequencing. From the authors' description of their analysis: TCRs in the repertoires were matched against a reference library of SARS-CoV-2-specific TCRs that had been generated with the MIRA antigen-specificity platform. Breadth was defined as the fraction of unique TCRs that were SARS-CoV-2-associated, and depth was defined as the fraction of total T cells that were SARS-CoV-2-associated. Each spike-specific TCR was assigned to its reactive spike region and to a CD4 or CD8 class using the MIRA data. Log10-transformed breadth and depth values were compared by one-way ANOVA with Sidak's multiple comparisons tests. TCRdb took over this immuneACCESS table, retaining in-frame rearrangements with V and J assigned. Such tables are incomplete; in checked studies, under half of the missing clones stem from an unresolved V gene, and the remainder is unexplained. The DNA was the basis for D and trimming; V, J and clone size are from that table. Within this sample are approximately 190,000 clones, with roughly 92% of them counted one time only. 1% to 1.5% of the sample is held by the ten biggest clonotypes.

CDR3 length: 15 amino acids, cysteine to phenylalanine. Only the CDR3 region is kept as DNA, spanning 45 bases read in frame from base 1. For this chain, trimming is 7 bases at the V end and 3 bases at the J end, and the number of junction bases without a gene match is 14. From the germline V gene, CDR1 is SQVTM and CDR2 is ANQGSEA. The origin of this receptor is an adult in good health. Sequences were derived from peripheral blood, sampled on day 0 of AZD1222 vaccination. This sequence uses TRBV29-1 and TRBJ2-7; TRBD2 matches 8 bases in the middle. Read as DNA, the sequence is TGCAGCGGCTCAGGGCGGGGGGAGGTAGGCTACGAGCAGTACTTC. It codes for CSGSGRGEVGYEQYF.